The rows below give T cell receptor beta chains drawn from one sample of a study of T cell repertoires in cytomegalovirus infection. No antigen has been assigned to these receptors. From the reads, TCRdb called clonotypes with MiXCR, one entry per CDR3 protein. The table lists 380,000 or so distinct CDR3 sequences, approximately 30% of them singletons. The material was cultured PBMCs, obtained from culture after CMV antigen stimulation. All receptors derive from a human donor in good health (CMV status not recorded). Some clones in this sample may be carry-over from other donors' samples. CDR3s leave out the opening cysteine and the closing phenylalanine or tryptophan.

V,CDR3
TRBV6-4,ASSVQSRELGGEQF
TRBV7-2,ASSLDLRDNEQF
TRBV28,ASSLRAAHRSEAF
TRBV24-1,ATSEGGWDYNEQF
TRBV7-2,ASSLAFRVGGSYNEQF
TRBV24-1,ATSDLDLNGETQY
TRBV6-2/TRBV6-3,ASSYTTLDGDTQY
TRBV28,ASSLQESSGNTIY
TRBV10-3,AISALRDIYEQY
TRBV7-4,ASSFTSGTGGNTIY
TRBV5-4,ASSLGTSELYEQY
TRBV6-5,ASSYARTSTSNEQF
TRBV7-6,ASSLVPERSSPLH
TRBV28,ASSLLLQGAREKLF
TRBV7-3,ASSPRQAGPSDTQY
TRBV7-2,ASSFDREETQY
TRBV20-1,SASYQSYQETQY